The entry below describes one T cell receptor beta chain. Its antigen is currently unknown. The data were obtained in a study of T cell repertoires in cytomegalovirus infection. Study-wide background: Public TCR beta signatures were indicative of both CMV infection and a matching HLA type.

TCRdb analysed the reads with MiXCR anew, one entry per CDR3 protein. This table has a few hundred thousand distinct CDR3 sequences, 26% appearing once. With 3 bases removed from V and 6 bases from J, the gap between germline ends came to 6 bases. Per the germline V gene, CDR1 is LGHNA and CDR2 is YSLEER. The CDR3 is 12 amino acids. Study findings and constraints: Clonotype analysis showed dominance of the ex vivo response by HLA-C-restricted CMV-specific TCR beta clonotypes. CMV carriers with the relevant HLA were identified by cumulative public TCR beta family frequency.

The chain has TRBV4-3 and TRBJ2-1, with unresolved D. Sample: PBMCs. This sequence was found in a human donor in good health (CMV status not recorded). Some clones in this sample may be carry-over from other donors' samples. CDR3 DNA sequence: TGCGCCAGCAGCCAGGCGCTCAATGAGCAGTTCTTC. This gives the protein CASSQALNEQFF.